One and the same sample provided the 27 T cell receptor beta chains below, sequenced in a study of T cell repertoires in cytomegalovirus infection. TCRdb redid the calling of the reads with MiXCR, one entry per CDR3 protein. The repertoire holds around 530,000 distinct CDR3 sequences, approximately 16% seen once, with more than 20% in the top ten. Sequenced material: CD8+ T cells from PBMCs. These receptor sequences come from a human donor in good health (CMV status not recorded). Some clones in this sample may be carry-over from other donors' samples.

This clonotype came up many times. The chain is built from TRBV12-3 or TRBV12-4 and TRBJ2-7; 8 positions agree with TRBD2. Germline trimming cut 5 bases from V and 12 bases from J; bases unmatched to any gene: 12. The CDR3 runs 13 residues. The CDR3 DNA is TGTGCCAGCAGTCCCTCCGGACTAGCCGGGCGGTACTTC. Amino acids: CASSPSGLAGRYF.

As for this clonotype: A read error may produce the germline difference seen at one junction end. The rearrangement links TRBV2 to TRBJ2-2; TRBD2 might be the D (5 bases). CDR1 is SNHLY and CDR2 is FYNNEI in the germline V gene. The CDR3 covers 14 residues. CDR3 nucleotides: TGTGCCAGCAGGCCGACGGTGAACACCGGGGAGCTGTGTTTT. Amino acid sequence: CASRPTVNTGELCF.

This clonotype was observed at least ten times. J is TRBJ1-5 and V is TRBV15; unclear D gene. Trimming stripped 0 bases from V and 0 bases from J, with 6 bases between. Germline CDR1 LNHNV, CDR2 YYDKDF (reference sequence). The CDR3 runs 15 residues. The CDR3 protein is CATSRDFDSNQPQHF. In nucleotides, the CDR3 is TGTGCCACCAGCAGAGATTTCGATAGCAATCAGCCCCAGCATTTT.

This clonotype has at least ten counts. J is TRBJ1-5 and V is TRBV12-3 or TRBV12-4; maybe TRBD1 (6 bases). Trimming took off 1 base at V and 6 bases at J, with 19 bases between the two ends. There are 17 residues in the CDR3. The DNA of the CDR3 is TGTGCCAGCAGTTTAGTGGGGGGGCAAGCGGCAAGTCAGCCCCAGCATTTT. Translation gives CASSLVGGQAASQPQHF.

The chain couples TRBV15 to TRBJ2-1; 11 bases map to TRBD1. The CDR3 totals 15 residues. The J segment lost 6 bases and the V segment lost 5 bases, leaving 6 bases of the junction unmatched. Germline CDR1 is LNHNV and CDR2 is YYDKDF (reference sequence). Here the CDR3 reads CATSFRTGGFNEQFF. CDR3 nucleotide sequence: TGTGCCACCAGCTTTCGGACAGGGGGCTTCAATGAGCAGTTCTTC.

This clonotype has more than one count but fewer than ten. The chain carries TRBV15 and TRBJ1-5; no definite D call. Trimming stripped 5 bases from V and 3 bases from J, with 5 bases between. CDR1 LNHNV and CDR2 YYDKDF come from the germline V gene (reference sequence). The CDR3 is made up of 12 amino acids. In nucleotides, the CDR3 is TGTGCCACCAGCGTGGACAATCAGCCCCAGCATTTT. This codes for CATSVDNQPQHF. The variable domain in full, completed from reference TRBV15 and TRBJ1-5, reads DAMVIQNPRYQVTQFGKPVTLSCSQTLNHNVMYWYQQKSSQAPKLLFHYYDKDFNNEADTPDNFQSRRPNTSFCFLDIRSPGLGDTAMYLCATSVDNQPQHFGDGTRLSIL.

This clonotype was observed a handful of times. This chain connects TRBV20-1 to TRBJ2-1; possibly TRBD1 or TRBD2 for D (6 bases each). Per the germline V gene, CDR1 is DFQATT and CDR2 is SNEGSKA (reference sequence). The length of the CDR3 is 13 residues. V lost 0 bases, J lost 5 bases, and 8 bases lay in between. Here the CDR3 DNA reads TGCAGTGCTAGAGATAGGGGGGACAATGAGCAGTTCTTC. It codes for CSARDRGDNEQFF.

This clonotype was seen only a few times. V gene TRBV11-2 combines with J gene TRBJ1-2; no firm D call. Germline-derived CDR1 and CDR2 are SGHAT and FQNNGV. V lost 1 base to trimming and J lost 7 bases, with 16 bases between them. This CDR3 comprises 15 residues. CDR3 region: CASSLASTHGVGYTF. The CDR3 bases are TGTGCCAGCAGCTTAGCCTCCACACACGGGGTTGGCTACACCTTC.

With regard to this clonotype: Given a much more abundant clone one base away, this may be a read error. The chain employs TRBV6-5 and TRBJ2-3; D may correspond to TRBD1 or TRBD2 (5 bases each). Germline V gene data show CDR1 as MNHEY and CDR2 as SVGAGI. The CDR3 runs 14 residues. Here the CDR3 DNA reads TGTGCCCGCAGTGTGGGACGGAACACAGATACGCAGTATTTT. It translates to CARSVGRNTDTQYF.

On this clonotype: Mismatch with germline at one junction end may stem from a read error. The chain couples TRBV12-3 or TRBV12-4 to TRBJ2-5; no clear D. The CDR3 has 14 residues. The DNA for the CDR3 is TGTGACAGCAGTGGCACCGGGTTCCAAGAGACCCAGTACTTC. As protein: CDSSGTGFQETQYF.

This clonotype has a handful of counts. The chain carries TRBV12-5 and TRBJ2-1; TRBD1 matches at 7 bases. Germline loops: CDR1 LGHNT, CDR2 FRNRAP. Trimming removed 7 bases from V and 7 bases from J; junction bases left unmatched: 4. The CDR3 is 12 amino acids. CDR3 DNA sequence: TGTGCTAGTGTGGACAGGACAAATGAGCAGTTCTTC. Translating it yields CASVDRTNEQFF.

The chain has TRBV19 and TRBJ1-1; D is undetermined. This CDR3 contains 15 residues. Germline V gives CDR1 LNHDA, CDR2 SQIVND (reference sequence). Trimming removed 5 bases at V and 1 base at J, with 14 bases between. This chain's CDR3 is CASSAGVIGNTEAFF. The CDR3 coding sequence is TGTGCCAGTAGTGCGGGAGTAATTGGGAACACTGAAGCTTTCTTT.

In its sample, this clonotype was seen many times. The chain employs TRBV7-9 and TRBJ2-5, with 9 positions matching TRBD2. CDR1 SEHNR and CDR2 FQNEAQ come from the germline V gene (reference sequence). V lost 1 base, J lost 0 bases, and 6 bases stayed unmatched. CDR3 length equals 17 residues. The CDR3, as DNA: TGTGCCAGCAGCTTAGTAGCGGGAGCAACTGACCAAGAGACCCAGTACTTC. Translation gives CASSLVAGATDQETQYF.

This clonotype was seen at least ten times. The CDR3 here is CAISDQDRGRAYEQYF. The CDR3 DNA is TGTGCCATCTCCGACCAGGACCGGGGGAGGGCCTACGAGCAGTACTTC. This rearrangement joins TRBV10-3 to TRBJ2-7; 7 bases are a match to TRBD2. After removal of 8 bases from V and 2 bases from J, the junction contained 15 bases not matched to a gene. This CDR3 spans 16 amino acids. Per germline, CDR1 ENHRY and CDR2 SYGVKD.

This clonotype was seen many times. The J gene is TRBJ2-7, the V gene TRBV27; 8 positions agree with TRBD2. Looked up from germline, CDR1 is MNHEY and CDR2 is SMNVEV (reference sequence). CDR3 size: 15 residues. The trim removed 3 bases at V and 0 bases at J, leaving 4 bases unmatched. The CDR3: CASSFAREASYEQYF. The CDR3 DNA follows: TGTGCCAGCAGTTTTGCGCGGGAGGCCTCCTACGAGCAGTACTTC.

The rearrangement links TRBV20-1 to TRBJ1-1, with a tentative D call TRBD1 (5 bases). The ends were cut back, 6 bases at V and 4 bases at J, with 15 bases in the middle. There are 13 residues in the CDR3. The germline V gene encodes CDR1 DFQATT and CDR2 SNEGSKA (reference sequence). The CDR3 loop reads CSAPGAGGTEAFF. The CDR3 DNA reads as TGCAGTGCCCCTGGTGCGGGGGGCACTGAAGCTTTCTTT.

Concerning this clonotype: The junction differs from germline at one of its ends, possibly a read error. V and J are TRBV7-8 and TRBJ2-1; TRBD2 aligns across 13 bases. Germline V CDR1 and CDR2: SGHVS, FQNEAQ. The CDR3 covers 16 residues. CDR3 sequence reads: CASSRTSGSYYNDQFF. CDR3 bases: TGTGCAAGCAGCCGGACTAGCGGGAGCTACTACAATGATCAGTTCTTC.

The sample holds many counts of this clonotype. The V gene is TRBV12-3 or TRBV12-4, the J gene TRBJ2-3, with D possibly matching TRBD2 (5 bases). Deletions cut 3 bases from V and 2 bases from J, with 9 bases between. This CDR3 has 14 residues. CDR3 bases: TGTGCCAGCAGTTTTGCTAGCCCCACAGATACGCAGTATTTT. It yields the protein CASSFASPTDTQYF.

Ten or more counts support this clonotype. The chain is built from TRBV11-2 and TRBJ1-1, with D maybe TRBD1 (5 bases). This CDR3 has 15 amino acids. The germline V gene encodes CDR1 SGHAT and CDR2 FQNNGV. V lost 5 bases to trimming and J lost 4 bases, with 17 bases between them. CDR3 residues: CASSPQDRLGTEAFF. Here the CDR3 DNA reads TGTGCCAGCAGCCCACAGGACCGCCTAGGCACTGAAGCTTTCTTT.

This clonotype was recorded a few times. The chain uses TRBV5-1 and TRBJ2-7; TRBD2 matches at 11 bases. Germline V gene data show CDR1 as SGHRS and CDR2 as YFSETQ. CDR3 size: 18 residues. The J segment lost 0 bases and the V segment lost 1 base, leaving 9 bases of the junction unmatched. CDR3 in amino acids: CASSLRWTSGRLSYEQYF. DNA for the CDR3: TGCGCCAGCAGCTTGAGATGGACTAGCGGGCGACTCTCCTACGAGCAGTACTTC.

This clonotype was picked up many times. The CDR3 region is CASSSSGLAKNIQYF. The CDR3, as DNA: TGTGCCAGCAGCTCCTCGGGACTAGCCAAAAACATTCAGTACTTC. This chain connects TRBV7-6 to TRBJ2-4; TRBD2 is a possible D gene (6 bases). Germline V gives CDR1 SGHVS, CDR2 FNYEAQ. V shed 4 bases and J shed 0 bases, with 10 bases lying between them. This CDR3 is 15 amino acids long.

The rearrangement uses TRBV20-1 and TRBJ2-1; D is ambiguous. V was pared by 0 bases and J by 9 bases, with 24 bases between. The CDR3 is 17 amino acids. Germline V gives CDR1 DFQATT, CDR2 SNEGSKA (reference sequence). CDR3 sequence (DNA): TGCAGTGCTAGAGATATAGTCTCTGGGGTAGTGATCACTGAGCAGTTCTTC. It codes for CSARDIVSGVVITEQFF.

This clonotype was seen many times. The chain recombines TRBV12-3 or TRBV12-4 with TRBJ1-5, with a weak D call TRBD1 (6 bases). CDR3 length: 15 amino acids. Trimming pared 3 bases from V and 1 base from J, leaving 10 bases between. CDR3 region: CASSFIRGSNQPQHF. CDR3 in DNA: TGTGCCAGCAGTTTTATTAGGGGGAGCAATCAGCCCCAGCATTTT.

Remarks on this clonotype: This could be a read error, since a much larger clone is one nucleotide away. This CDR3 fails to terminate in the conserved phenylalanine or tryptophan, so it likely reflects a read error. The chain joins TRBV7-4 to TRBJ2-5, with 7 positions matching TRBD1. The junction had 15 bases not matched to a gene; V was cut back by 3 bases and J by 5 bases. The CDR3 sequence is 17 residues long. Germline CDR1 reads SGHVT; CDR2 reads SQSDAQ. As DNA, the CDR3 is TGTGCCAGCAGCTTGGAGCTTAGGACAGGCCCCCGGGAGACCCAGTACTTA. Translated, it gives CASSLELRTGPRETQYL.

This clonotype was observed at least ten times. The chain joins TRBV12-3 or TRBV12-4 to TRBJ2-5; possibly TRBD1 for D (6 bases). The CDR3 runs to 14 residues. Trimming left V 6 bases short and J 5 bases short, with 16 bases between. The CDR3 DNA follows: TGTGCCAGCAGCTACATCAGGGGATGGGAGACCCAGTACTTC. Encoded protein: CASSYIRGWETQYF.

V and J are TRBV7-9 and TRBJ2-5, with D perhaps TRBD2 (6 bases). The CDR3 totals 14 residues. V was shortened by 3 bases and J by 4 bases, with 12 bases between the two germline ends. Germline V gene sequence: CDR1 SEHNR, CDR2 FQNEAQ (reference sequence). CDR3 DNA: TGTGCCAGCAGCTTTGTGGGACTTGGAGAGACCCAGTACTTC. Encoded protein: CASSFVGLGETQYF.

The chain links TRBV4-1 to TRBJ1-2; a weak D match, TRBD1 (5 bases). This CDR3 region has 13 residues. The V gene's germline CDR1 is MGHRA and CDR2 YSYEKL. The V and J ends lost 0 bases and 8 bases respectively, with 10 bases between them. CDR3 region: CASSQDAGRGYTF. The CDR3 region has the DNA TGCGCCAGCAGCCAAGATGCAGGGCGCGGCTACACCTTC.